These 12 T cell receptor beta chains were sequenced from one sample in a study of T cells in narcolepsy. Sequenced by immunoSEQ multiplex PCR; TCRdb stores in-frame clones only, minus some. The table lists around 20,000 clones, about 90% of them singletons. Material: CD45RA- memory CD4+ T cells from PBMCs. The receptors were sampled from a human donor with narcolepsy.

V and J are TRBV7-8 and TRBJ1-3; D may be TRBD1 (6 bases). CDR1 is SGHVS and CDR2 is FQNEAQ in the germline V gene. Trimming left V 3 bases short and J 3 bases short, with 12 bases between. This CDR3 spans 15 amino acids. For the CDR3, the DNA is TGTGCCAGCAGCTTTTGGGGGGCGGGTGGAAACACCATATATTTT. It encodes CASSFWGAGGNTIYF.

V usage is TRBV5-5 and J usage is TRBJ2-7, with 13 bases matching TRBD2. V lost 2 bases to trimming and J lost 2 bases; unmatched junction nucleotides: 4. This CDR3 region has 16 residues. Germline V gene sequence: CDR1 SGHKS, CDR2 YYEKEE (reference sequence). CDR3 amino acids: CASSFGGLAGAYEQYF. The CDR3 nucleotides read TGTGCCAGCAGCTTTGGCGGACTAGCGGGAGCCTACGAGCAGTACTTC.

The chain joins TRBV11-2 to TRBJ1-1, with D perhaps TRBD1 (5 bases). CDR3 length: 16 residues. The germline CDR1 and CDR2 sequences are SGHAT and FQNNGV. Trimming took 0 bases from V and 5 from J, leaving 16 bases between them. CDR3 sequence reads: CASSLEWGRERTEAFF. CDR3 in DNA: TGTGCCAGCAGCTTAGAATGGGGGAGGGAGAGGACTGAAGCTTTCTTT. Combining the CDR3 with reference TRBV11-2 and TRBJ1-1 gives the whole variable domain EAGVAQSPRYKIIEKRQSVAFWCNPISGHATLYWYQQILGQGPKLLIQFQNNGVVDDSQLPKDRFSAERLKGVDSTLKIQPAKLEDSAVYLCASSLEWGRERTEAFFGQGTRLTVV.

The rearrangement links TRBV27 to TRBJ2-1; D gene ambiguous. V was trimmed by 5 bases and J by 0 bases, leaving 14 bases between them. Germline V lookup: CDR1 MNHEY, CDR2 SMNVEV (reference sequence). The CDR3 covers 16 residues. CDR3 coding DNA: TGTGCCAGCAGTCCGGAGCTCCTAAGCTCCTACAATGAGCAGTTCTTC. As protein: CASSPELLSSYNEQFF.

J is TRBJ2-2 and V is TRBV9, with D possibly matching TRBD2 (5 bases). V lost 0 bases, J lost 2 bases, and 8 bases lay in between. Per the germline V gene, CDR1 is SGDLS and CDR2 is YYNGEE. This CDR3 contains 15 residues. DNA for the CDR3: TGTGCCAGCAGCGTAGGAGGGAGCAACACCGGGGAGCTGTTTTTT. It yields the protein CASSVGGSNTGELFF. Full variable domain (remainder filled in from reference TRBV9 and TRBJ2-2): DSGVTQTPKHLITATGQRVTLRCSPRSGDLSVYWYQQSLDQGLQFLIQYYNGEERAKGNILERFSAQQFPDLHSELNLSSLELGDSALYFCASSVGGSNTGELFFGEGSRLTVL.

J is TRBJ1-4 and V is TRBV6-1; no firm D call. CDR3 size: 14 residues. CDR1 is MNHNS and CDR2 is SASEGT in the germline V gene. The V gene lost 8 bases and the J gene lost 7 bases, with 17 bases spanning the gap. CDR3 DNA sequence: TGTGCCAGCTCACACAGACTATCGGGTGAAAAACTGTTTTTT. It is translated as CASSHRLSGEKLFF.

The chain carries TRBV15 and TRBJ2-5; tentative D call: TRBD1 (5 bases). Germline CDR1 reads LNHNV; CDR2 reads YYDKDF (reference sequence). V was clipped by 1 base and J by 2 bases, with 11 bases between them. The CDR3 sequence is 15 residues long. The CDR3 spells CATSRVKGFQETQYF. The CDR3 DNA is TGTGCCACCAGCAGAGTAAAGGGGTTTCAAGAGACCCAGTACTTC.

The chain is built from TRBV7-6 and TRBJ2-1, with 7 positions matching TRBD2. V lost 0 bases, J lost 7 bases, and 12 bases stayed unmatched. This CDR3 is built from 17 residues. CDR1 and CDR2 (germline): SGHVS, FNYEAQ. CDR3 protein: CASSLAWTRLGGNEQFF. CDR3 in DNA: TGTGCCAGCAGCTTAGCTTGGACTAGACTCGGAGGGAATGAGCAGTTCTTC.

This rearrangement joins TRBV14 to TRBJ2-3; D possibly corresponds to TRBD2 (6 bases). Trimming stripped 4 bases from V and 2 bases from J, with 10 bases between. Germline V gene data show CDR1 as SGHDN and CDR2 as FVKESK. The CDR3 extends over 14 amino acids. This CDR3 reads CASSRTIPTDTQYF. The CDR3 nucleotides are TGTGCCAGCAGCCGGACTATTCCCACAGATACGCAGTATTTT. The whole variable domain, filled in from reference TRBV14 and TRBJ2-3, reads EAGVTQFPSHSVIEKGQTVTLRCDPISGHDNLYWYRRVMGKEIKFLLHFVKESKQDESGMPNNRFLAERTGGTYSTLKVQPAELEDSGVYFCASSRTIPTDTQYFGPGTRLTVL.

The chain couples TRBV6-5 to TRBJ2-3; tentatively, D is TRBD1 or TRBD2 (5 bases each). The CDR3 is made up of 14 amino acids. CDR1 is MNHEY, CDR2 SVGAGI, per germline. Trimming took 6 bases from V and 3 from J, leaving 13 bases between them. Here the CDR3 reads CASSRDPVTDTQYF. CDR3 in DNA: TGTGCCAGCAGCCGGGACCCCGTAACAGATACGCAGTATTTT.

The chain links TRBV5-6 to TRBJ2-5; possibly TRBD1 or TRBD2 for D (5 bases each). The J call may be faulty, since TRBJ2-7 better matches the DNA end. CDR1 is SGHDT, CDR2 YYEEEE, per germline. The CDR3 runs to 13 residues. The CDR3, as DNA: TGTGCCAGCAGCTTGGGAGGGGTCTACGAGCAGTACTTC. Its translation is CASSLGGVYEQYF.

The genes are TRBV15 and TRBJ2-7; 13 positions match TRBD2. Trimming took 4 bases from V and 3 from J; bases not matched to a gene: 3. Germline V lookup: CDR1 LNHNV, CDR2 YYDKDF (reference sequence). The CDR3 length is 15 residues. This chain's CDR3 is CATSTRTSGSYEQYF. The CDR3 bases are TGTGCCACCAGCACCCGGACTAGCGGGAGCTACGAGCAGTACTTC.